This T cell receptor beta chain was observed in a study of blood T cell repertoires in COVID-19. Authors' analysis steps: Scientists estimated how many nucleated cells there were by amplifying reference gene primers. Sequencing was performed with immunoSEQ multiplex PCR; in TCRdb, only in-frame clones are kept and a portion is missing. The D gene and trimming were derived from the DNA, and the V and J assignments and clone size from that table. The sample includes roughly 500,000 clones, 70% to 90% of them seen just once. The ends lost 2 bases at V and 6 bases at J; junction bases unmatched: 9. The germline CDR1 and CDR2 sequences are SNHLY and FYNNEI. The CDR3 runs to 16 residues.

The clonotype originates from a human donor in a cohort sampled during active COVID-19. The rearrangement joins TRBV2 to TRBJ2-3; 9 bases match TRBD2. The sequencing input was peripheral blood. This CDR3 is CASSEKGLAGLDTQYF. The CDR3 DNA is TGTGCCAGCAGTGAAAAAGGCCTAGCGGGATTGGATACGCAGTATTTT.